One and the same sample provided the 10 T cell receptor beta chains below, sequenced in a study of blood T cell repertoires in COVID-19. Only in-frame clones appear in the TCRdb table, and some are missing; sequencing was by immunoSEQ multiplex PCR. The sample has 200,000 to 300,000 clones, 70% to 90% seen once. Sequencing was performed on peripheral blood. The origin of the receptors is a woman aged 70-85 years with active or convalescent COVID-19.

The chain recombines TRBV12-3 or TRBV12-4 with TRBJ1-5; D call uncertain. V lost 3 bases and J lost 8, with 8 bases in between. CDR3 length equals 12 residues. The CDR3 here is CASSLSSEPQHF. The CDR3 DNA reads TGTGCCAGCAGTTTGAGCTCCGAGCCCCAGCATTTT.

The chain carries TRBV29-1 and TRBJ2-4; weak D call: TRBD1 (5 bases). Deletions cut 3 bases from V and 8 bases from J, with 8 bases between. The CDR3 consists of 11 residues. The germline V gene encodes CDR1 SQVTM and CDR2 ANQGSEA. The CDR3 sequence: CSVDGRDIQYF. CDR3 coding DNA: TGCAGCGTTGACGGCAGGGACATTCAGTACTTC.

The chain couples TRBV4-2 to TRBJ2-2, with a tentative D call TRBD1 (6 bases). The CDR3 extends over 14 amino acids. CDR1 is LGHNA and CDR2 is YNFKEQ in the germline V gene. Trimming shortened V by 2 bases and J by 5 bases, and 9 bases separated the two germline ends. The CDR3 nucleotides are TGTGCCAGCAGCCAATTTAGGGGGACCGGGGAGCTGTTTTTT. Encoded protein: CASSQFRGTGELFF.

V and J are TRBV29-1 and TRBJ2-7, with 9 nucleotides matching TRBD1. Germline V lookup: CDR1 SQVTM, CDR2 ANQGSEA. The CDR3 extends over 13 amino acids. V lost 7 bases and J lost 6; bases outside the gene matches: 10. For the CDR3, the DNA is TGCAGCGCCAAACAGGGGGCAGTGGGCGAGCAGTACTTC. This translates into CSAKQGAVGEQYF.

V usage is TRBV7-2 and J usage is TRBJ2-1; D possibly corresponds to TRBD2 (5 bases). V lost 2 bases, J lost 11 bases, and 19 bases lay in between. Germline loops: CDR1 SGHTA, CDR2 FQGNSA. This CDR3 contains 15 residues. CDR3 region: CASSLPLVRGSQQFF. The DNA of the CDR3 is TGTGCCAGCAGCTTACCACTAGTCCGGGGTAGTCAGCAGTTCTTC.

The chain has TRBV12-3 or TRBV12-4 and TRBJ1-2, with unresolved D. Between the trimmed V and J ends, which lost 7 bases and 6 bases, there was a span of 9 bases. The CDR3 has 11 amino acids. Here the CDR3 reads CASTRVDGYTF. The CDR3 DNA reads as TGTGCCAGCACCCGAGTGGATGGCTACACCTTC.

The chain carries TRBV11-2 and TRBJ2-3; 12 bases fit TRBD2. The CDR3 contains 17 residues. Germline V lookup: CDR1 SGHAT, CDR2 FQNNGV. V trimming: 1 base; J trimming: 6 bases; junction bases outside the gene matches: 8. The CDR3 spells CASSLGASGGAYDTQYF. The CDR3 DNA follows: TGTGCCAGCAGCTTAGGGGCTAGCGGGGGGGCCTACGATACGCAGTATTTT.

V and J are TRBV21-1 and TRBJ2-7; TRBD2, the table's D call, lacks a check against the DNA. TRBV21-1 is a pseudogene segment. This CDR3 has 14 amino acids. CDR3 residues: CASSANDSPYEQYF. The CDR3 bases are TGTGCCAGCAGCGCGAACGATTCCCCCTACGAGCAGTACTTC.

The rearrangement uses TRBV6-5 and TRBJ1-5; D is unresolved. The CDR3 contains 12 residues. V lost 8 bases to trimming and J lost 6 bases, with 11 bases between them. The germline V gene encodes CDR1 MNHEY and CDR2 SVGAGI. The CDR3 sequence is CASGRVGQPQHF. The CDR3 region has the DNA TGTGCCAGCGGGAGGGTCGGTCAGCCCCAGCATTTT.

The genes are TRBV7-2 and TRBJ2-2; 8 bases map to TRBD2. The CDR3 contains 15 residues. With V trimmed by 5 bases and J by 6 bases, 8 bases remained unmatched. Germline assignment: CDR1 SGHTA and CDR2 FQGNSA. The CDR3 DNA sequence: TGTGCCAGCAGCCCCTTAGCGGGAAGGGCCGGGGAGCTGTTTTTT. It codes for CASSPLAGRAGELFF.